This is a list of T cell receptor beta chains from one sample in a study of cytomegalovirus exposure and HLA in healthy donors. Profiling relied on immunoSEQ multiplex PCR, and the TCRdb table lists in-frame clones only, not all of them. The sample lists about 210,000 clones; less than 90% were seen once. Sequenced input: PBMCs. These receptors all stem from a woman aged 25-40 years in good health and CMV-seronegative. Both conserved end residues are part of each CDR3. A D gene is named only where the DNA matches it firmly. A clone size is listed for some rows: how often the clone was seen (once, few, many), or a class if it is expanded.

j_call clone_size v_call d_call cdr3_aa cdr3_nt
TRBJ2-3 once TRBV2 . CARKGGQGTTDTQYF TGTGCCAGGAAAGGAGGGCAGGGAACAACAGATACGCAGTATTTT
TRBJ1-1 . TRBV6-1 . CASSLRGSYTEAFF TGTGCCAGCAGCCTTAGGGGGTCATACACTGAAGCTTTCTTT
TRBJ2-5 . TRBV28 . CASAGQGWGETQYF TGTGCCAGCGCAGGGCAGGGTTGGGGAGAGACCCAGTACTTC
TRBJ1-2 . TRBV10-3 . CAISDRVEVNYGYTF TGTGCCATCAGTGATCGGGTGGAAGTCAACTATGGCTACACCTTC
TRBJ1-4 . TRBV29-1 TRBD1 CSVWDRNNEKLFF TGCAGCGTTTGGGACAGAAACAATGAAAAACTGTTTTTT
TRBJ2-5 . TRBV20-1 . CSATRETQYF TGCAGTGCTACTCGAGAGACCCAGTACTTC
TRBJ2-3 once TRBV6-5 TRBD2 CASSYSGTSVPDTQYF TGTGCCAGCAGTTACTCCGGGACTAGCGTGCCAGATACGCAGTATTTT
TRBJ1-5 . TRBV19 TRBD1 CASSTPGQGPNQPQHF TGTGCCAGTAGTACCCCGGGACAGGGGCCCAATCAGCCCCAGCATTTT
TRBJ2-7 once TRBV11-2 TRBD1 CASSSTGEFSYEQYF TGTGCCAGCAGTTCTACAGGGGAATTCTCCTACGAGCAGTACTTC
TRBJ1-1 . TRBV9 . CASSTRDQNTEAFF TGTGCCAGCAGCACCAGGGATCAGAACACTGAAGCTTTCTTT
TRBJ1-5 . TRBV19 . CASSNQDNQPQHF TGTGCCAGTAGTAACCAGGACAATCAGCCCCAGCATTTT
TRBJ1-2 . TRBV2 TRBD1 CASRTGQGYGYTF TGTGCCAGCAGGACAGGACAGGGCTATGGCTACACCTTC
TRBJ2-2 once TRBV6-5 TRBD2 CASRPARGGTGELFF TGTGCCAGCAGGCCAGCCCGGGGGGGCACCGGGGAGCTGTTTTTT
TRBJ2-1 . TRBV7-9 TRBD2 CASSQPYRGGIHEQFF TGTGCCAGCAGCCAGCCTTATCGGGGGGGCATCCATGAGCAGTTCTTC
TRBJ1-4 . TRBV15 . CATSTPQGPNEKLFF TGTGCCACCAGCACACCACAGGGACCTAATGAAAAACTGTTTTTT
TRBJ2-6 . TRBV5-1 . CASSLAFSGANVLTF TGCGCCAGCAGCTTGGCCTTTTCTGGGGCCAACGTCCTGACTTTC
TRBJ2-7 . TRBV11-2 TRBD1 CASSLGQGSSYEQYF TGTGCCAGCAGCCTGGGACAGGGGTCCTCCTACGAGCAGTACTTC
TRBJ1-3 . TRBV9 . CASSVFEGTNTIYF TGTGCCAGCAGCGTATTCGAGGGAACAAACACCATATATTTT
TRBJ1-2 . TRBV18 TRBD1 CASSPRQGPYYGYTF TGTGCCAGCTCACCCAGACAGGGTCCCTACTATGGCTACACCTTC
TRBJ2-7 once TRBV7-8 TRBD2 CASSPPGGEQYF TGTGCCAGCAGCCCGCCGGGGGGCGAGCAGTACTTC
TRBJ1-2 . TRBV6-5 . CASSEQQVAYGYTF TGTGCCAGCAGTGAACAACAGGTGGCCTATGGCTACACCTTC
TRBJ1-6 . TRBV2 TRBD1 CASSPRTGDNSPLHF TGTGCCAGCAGTCCCAGGACAGGGGATAATTCACCCCTCCACTTT
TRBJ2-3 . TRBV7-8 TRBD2 CASSLRGGGGPTDTQYF TGTGCCAGCAGCTTACGAGGCGGCGGGGGGCCCACAGATACGCAGTATTTT
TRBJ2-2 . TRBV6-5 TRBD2 CASSPPGGTGELFF TGTGCCAGCAGCCCCCCGGGGGGAACCGGGGAGCTGTTTTTT
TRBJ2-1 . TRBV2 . CASSFRLDNEQFF TGTGCCAGCAGTTTTCGACTAGACAATGAGCAGTTCTTC
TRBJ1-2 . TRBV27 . CASSIRQDIYGYTF TGTGCCAGCAGTATCCGACAGGACATCTATGGCTACACCTTC
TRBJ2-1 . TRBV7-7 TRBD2 CASSLGAGVGNEQFF TGTGCTAGCAGCTTAGGGGCGGGGGTCGGCAATGAGCAGTTCTTC